This TCR beta chain came from a study of OX40 agonist ivuxolimab in advanced cancers. On cycle 4 day 1 and cycle 7 day 1, as well as at baseline, blood was sampled. The repertoire was sequenced with immunoSEQ multiplex PCR; TCRdb's copy has only in-frame clones and lacks some. The profile shows around 70,000 clones, approximately 81% of them singletons. With 5 bases removed from V and 7 bases from J, the gap between germline ends came to 14 bases. The CDR3 sequence is 14 residues long. The V gene's germline CDR1 is MRHNA and CDR2 SNTAGT. Sequences were derived from CD4+ or CD8+ T cells sorted from blood, sampled in a trial of the OX40 agonist ivuxolimab. This sequence joins TRBV6-4 and TRBJ2-2, with a possible D match to TRBD1 (5 bases). The receptor comes from an adult with an advanced solid tumor such as melanoma, head and neck, liver or kidney cancer. CDR3 amino acids: CASSTDSFIGELFF. CDR3 nucleotide sequence: TGTGCCAGCAGTACCGACAGCTTTATCGGGGAGCTGTTTTTT.